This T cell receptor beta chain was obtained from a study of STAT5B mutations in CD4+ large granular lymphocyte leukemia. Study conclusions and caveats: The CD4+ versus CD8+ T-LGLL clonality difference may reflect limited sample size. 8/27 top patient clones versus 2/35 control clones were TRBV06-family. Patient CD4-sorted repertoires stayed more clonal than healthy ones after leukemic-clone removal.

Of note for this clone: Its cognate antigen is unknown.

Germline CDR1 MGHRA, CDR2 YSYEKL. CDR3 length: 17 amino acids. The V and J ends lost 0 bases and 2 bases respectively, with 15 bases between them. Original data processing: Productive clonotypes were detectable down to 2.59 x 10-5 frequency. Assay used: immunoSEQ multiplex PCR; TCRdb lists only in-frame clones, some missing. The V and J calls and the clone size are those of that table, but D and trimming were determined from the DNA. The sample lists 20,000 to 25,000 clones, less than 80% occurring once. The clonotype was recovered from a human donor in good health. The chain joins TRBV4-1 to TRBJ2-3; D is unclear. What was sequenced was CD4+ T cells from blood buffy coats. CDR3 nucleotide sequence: TGCGCCAGCAGCCAAGATCTCCTCGCGCAAATCACAGATACGCAGTATTTT. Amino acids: CASSQDLLAQITDTQYF.